This TCR beta chain was obtained from a study of cytomegalovirus exposure and HLA in healthy donors. In germline, CDR1 is SGHAT, CDR2 FQNNGV. With V trimmed by 2 bases and J by 4 bases, 7 bases remained unmatched. This CDR3 has 16 amino acids. Study results and limitations: TCR beta sequences reportedly predicted most subjects' HLA-A and HLA-B alleles accurately. Beyond CMV serostatus, there was no information to go on about immune exposure. TCR beta V- and J-gene trimming, according to a later analysis, was linked to a missense DCLRE1C variant. A later analysis reportedly found fewer N-insertions in an Asian-associated ancestry cluster than the roughly 670-donor mean.

A remark on this clone: The antigen remains undetermined.

Use of 60 Vbeta and 13 Jbeta primers characterized the PCR. Using immunoSEQ multiplex PCR, the repertoire was profiled, and TCRdb retains in-frame clones only, with some absent. The table has more than 50,000 clones, more than 70% seen once. Specimen: PBMCs. V is TRBV11-2 and J is TRBJ2-2; 7 bases map to TRBD1. The TCR originated in a woman aged 40 to 50 in good health and CMV-seropositive. Here the CDR3 DNA reads TGTGCCAGCAGCTTAAGGGGGCGGGCGGGCACCGGGGAGCTGTTTTTT. Amino acids: CASSLRGRAGTGELFF.